This T cell receptor (beta chain) was captured in a study of T cell responses to AZD1222 COVID-19 vaccine. Concerning this clone itself: The antigen remains undetermined.

Study-wide points: Close to half of all spike-specific TCRs reportedly target regions of the variants that are unmutated. Seropositive at baseline were only five or six AZD1222 recipients. Spike was spanned by vaccine-associated CD4 TCRs, which were dominant at 160-218 and 743-854. Vaccination with two AZD1222 doses was followed by a rise in Spike-specific TCR breadth and depth.

V gave up 8 bases and J gave up 7 bases; unmatched junction bases: 5. The CDR3 extends over 12 amino acids. Germline V CDR1 and CDR2: MDHEN, SYDVKM. TCRdb's copy holds only in-frame clones and misses some; the assay was immunoSEQ multiplex PCR. The profile covers about 180,000 clones, with around 90% appearing a single time and roughly 4% taken by the ten largest. Sequencing was performed on peripheral blood, taken 28 days after the second dose of the MenACWY control vaccine. The V gene is TRBV28, the J gene TRBJ2-1; TRBD2 agrees at 7 bases. This receptor was obtained from an adult who received the MenACWY meningococcal vaccine as a control. The CDR3 nucleotides read TGTGCCAGCTCGCAGCGGGATAATGAGCAGTTCTTC. Amino acid sequence: CASSQRDNEQFF.